A single sample gave rise to the 27 T cell receptor beta chains below, sequenced in a study of T cells after yellow fever vaccination. TCRdb itself ran the 5' RACE reads through MiXCR, one entry per CDR3 protein. This sample has approximately 510,000 distinct CDR3 sequences; around a fifth occur once, and the top ten carry around 16%. The specimen was PBMCs, collected roughly 20 days after the first yellow fever vaccination. All receptors derive from a man younger than 30 who received the YFV17D yellow fever vaccine.

This clonotype occurred a few times. V gene TRBV24-1 combines with J gene TRBJ2-1; maybe TRBD1 (7 bases). Germline CDR1 reads KGHDR; CDR2 reads SFDVKD. This CDR3 contains 14 residues. V shed 4 bases and J shed 6 bases, with 12 bases lying between them. The CDR3 reads CATSEAGGGNEQFF. As DNA, the CDR3 is TGTGCCACCAGTGAGGCAGGGGGAGGCAATGAGCAGTTCTTC.

This clonotype was found a few times. The V gene is TRBV28, the J gene TRBJ2-5; D tentatively fits TRBD1 or TRBD2 (6 bases each). The germline V gene has CDR1 MDHEN and CDR2 SYDVKM. The CDR3 totals 15 residues. Trimming cost V 5 bases and J 5 bases, with 18 bases left between them. CDR3 sequence (DNA): TGTGCCAGCAGTCACTATGGGGGGCTGGGGGAGACCCAGTACTTC. Translation gives CASSHYGGLGETQYF.

This clonotype has more than one count but fewer than ten. The J gene is TRBJ2-7, the V gene TRBV12-3 or TRBV12-4, with TRBD1 matching over 10 bases. The CDR3 covers 14 residues. The J segment lost 5 bases and the V segment lost 2 bases, leaving 3 bases of the junction unmatched. For the CDR3, the DNA is TGTGCCAGCAGTTTACGGGACAGGGGCGACGAGCAGTACTTC. This translates into CASSLRDRGDEQYF.

The V and J genes are TRBV6-2 or TRBV6-3 and TRBJ2-1; 7 nucleotides line up with TRBD1. The CDR3 runs to 16 residues. J gave up 5 bases and V 4 bases, and 11 bases lay outside the gene matches. Germline-derived CDR1 and CDR2 are MNHEY and SVGEGT. CDR3 sequence: CASSLDGQQGNNEQFF. CDR3 DNA sequence: TGTGCCAGCAGTTTGGATGGGCAACAGGGGAACAATGAGCAGTTCTTC.

This clonotype came up a few times. The V gene is TRBV5-1, the J gene TRBJ2-1; 10 bases agree with TRBD1. CDR1 SGHRS and CDR2 YFSETQ come from the germline V gene. V trimming: 3 bases; J trimming: 9 bases; junction bases outside the gene matches: 9. The CDR3 has 15 amino acids. CDR3 nucleotides: TGCGCCAGCAGCTCAGACGACCGGGACAGGGGTGAGCAGTTCTTC. It yields the protein CASSSDDRDRGEQFF. Based on the CDR3 plus reference TRBV5-1 and TRBJ2-1, the full variable domain is KAGVTQTPRYLIKTRGQQVTLSCSPISGHRSVSWYQQTPGQGLQFLFEYFSETQRNKGNFPGRFSGRQFSNSRSEMNVSTLELGDSALYLCASSSDDRDRGEQFFGPGTRLTVL.

This clonotype was counted between two and nine times. The genes are TRBV7-8 and TRBJ2-7, with 11 bases aligning to TRBD2. The CDR3 spans 15 residues. V shed 3 bases and J 4 bases; nucleotides not matched to a gene: 5. Looked up from germline, CDR1 is SGHVS and CDR2 is FQNEAQ. Here the CDR3 DNA reads TGTGCCAGCAGCTTTAATAGCGGGGGGGGATACGAGCAGTACTTC. It specifies CASSFNSGGGYEQYF. Using reference TRBV7-8 and TRBJ2-7 for the parts outside the CDR3, the full variable domain is GAGVSQSPRYKVAKRGQDVALRCDPISGHVSLFWYQQALGQGPEFLTYFQNEAQLDKSGLPSDRFFAERPEGSVSTLKIQRTQQEDSAVYLCASSFNSGGGYEQYFGPGTRLTVT.

Only a few counts were recorded for this clonotype. V and J are TRBV5-6 and TRBJ1-5, with TRBD1 matching over 7 bases. V was clipped by 0 bases and J by 4 bases; unmatched bases: 4. This CDR3 is 15 amino acids long. Germline values: CDR1 SGHDT, CDR2 YYEEEE. In DNA form, the CDR3 reads TGTGCCAGCAGCTTGGGGACAGGTCAAAATCAGCCCCAGCATTTT. It codes for CASSLGTGQNQPQHF.

This clonotype was picked up a small number of times. The rearrangement joins TRBV2 to TRBJ1-2; D is uncertain. V lost 9 bases and J lost 3, with 11 bases in between. Germline CDR1 reads SNHLY; CDR2 reads FYNNEI. This CDR3 contains 12 residues. The CDR3 coding sequence is TGTGCCAGGATTCAGAGAGACTATGGCTACACCTTC. Protein: CARIQRDYGYTF.

This clonotype has at least ten counts. The rearrangement joins TRBV5-1 to TRBJ2-4, with TRBD1 matching over 7 bases. The V gene end was trimmed by 0 bases and the J gene end by 7 bases; junction bases not matched to a gene: 1. Germline V lookup: CDR1 SGHRS, CDR2 YFSETQ. There are 13 residues in the CDR3. The CDR3 DNA reads as TGCGCCAGCAGCTTGGTGGGACAGAACATTCAGTACTTC. Residues: CASSLVGQNIQYF.

This clonotype was observed many times. J is TRBJ2-3 and V is TRBV7-2; tentatively, D is TRBD1 (6 bases). CDR3 length: 15 residues. Trimming shortened V by 1 base and J by 4 bases, and 12 bases separated the two germline ends. The V gene's germline CDR1 is SGHTA and CDR2 FQGNSA. The CDR3 here is CASSLGNTGSDTQYF. CDR3 DNA: TGTGCCAGCAGCTTAGGCAATACAGGGTCAGATACGCAGTATTTT.

This clonotype was recorded a few times. The chain couples TRBV6-5 to TRBJ2-1; tentatively, D is TRBD2 (6 bases). CDR1 and CDR2 from the germline V gene are MNHEY and SVGAGI. V shed 4 bases and J shed 6 bases, with 19 bases lying between them. This CDR3 is 16 amino acids long. This chain's CDR3 is CASSSPALRGGNEQFF. Written as DNA, the CDR3 is TGTGCCAGCAGTTCCCCAGCTCTGAGGGGAGGCAATGAGCAGTTCTTC.

The J gene is TRBJ2-1, the V gene TRBV7-2; TRBD2 matches 10 bases. This CDR3 comprises 14 residues. Germline trimming cut 3 bases from V and 9 bases from J; bases unmatched to any gene: 5. Germline CDR1 reads SGHTA; CDR2 reads FQGNSA. The DNA of the CDR3 is TGTGCCAGCAGCTTGGGTCTAGCGGGGGTTGAGCAGTTCTTC. It is translated as CASSLGLAGVEQFF.

The chain has TRBV3-1 and TRBJ1-5; D uncertain. The germline V and J ends were trimmed by 5 bases and 2 bases, with 13 bases remaining between them. CDR3 length equals 15 residues. Germline V gene lookup returns CDR1 LGHDT and CDR2 YNNKEL (reference sequence). The CDR3 DNA follows: TGTGCCAGCAGCTTCGGAGTGGCGGGCAATCAGCCCCAGCATTTT. Amino acid sequence: CASSFGVAGNQPQHF.

The chain recombines TRBV7-2 with TRBJ1-4, with no clear D. The germline V gene has CDR1 SGHTA and CDR2 FQGNSA. Deletions cut 1 base from V and 8 bases from J, with 14 bases between. CDR3 length equals 15 residues. The CDR3 DNA reads TGTGCCAGCAGCTTAGAAGGTCTGTCGTGGGAAAAACTGTTTTTT. Its protein product is CASSLEGLSWEKLFF.

This clonotype was observed a handful of times. The gene calls are TRBV9 and TRBJ2-7; 8 positions agree with TRBD1. V trimming: 3 bases; J trimming: 1 base; junction bases outside the gene matches: 3. The CDR3 extends over 14 amino acids. The germline V gene encodes CDR1 SGDLS and CDR2 YYNGEE. CDR3 nucleotide sequence: TGTGCCAGCAGCGCGACAGGGGCGTCCTACGAGCAGTACTTC. It yields the protein CASSATGASYEQYF.

J is TRBJ2-1 and V is TRBV20-1; 8 bases line up with TRBD2. Losses at the gene ends were 6 bases for V and 2 bases for J; bases not matched to a gene: 12. CDR3 size: 16 residues. Germline values: CDR1 DFQATT, CDR2 SNEGSKA (reference sequence). CDR3 region: CSAKPGLVPPYNEQFF. CDR3 nucleotides: TGCAGTGCAAAGCCGGGACTAGTCCCCCCCTACAATGAGCAGTTCTTC.

Written as DNA, the CDR3 is TGTGCCAGCAGGATCGGACAGGGGATCCACACAGATACGCAGTATTTT. Its protein product is CASRIGQGIHTDTQYF. This sequence joins TRBV11-2 and TRBJ2-3, with 9 positions matching TRBD1. The CDR3 has 16 amino acids. V dropped 6 bases and J dropped 2; count of bases not matched to a gene: 9. In germline, CDR1 is SGHAT, CDR2 FQNNGV.

The rearrangement links TRBV29-1 to TRBJ2-1; the match to TRBD2 covers 8 bases. After removal of 3 bases from V and 1 base from J, the junction contained 8 bases not matched to a gene. Germline V CDR1 and CDR2: SQVTM, ANQGSEA. The CDR3 covers 16 residues. For the CDR3, the DNA is TGCAGCGTTGAGGGGCCCGGGGGGGCGTCCTACAATGAGCAGTTCTTC. This translates into CSVEGPGGASYNEQFF.

This clonotype was counted between two and nine times. The chain combines TRBV4-1 with TRBJ2-5; 9 nucleotides line up with TRBD2. Trimming took 0 bases from V and 2 from J; bases not matched to a gene: 4. CDR1 and CDR2 (germline): MGHRA, YSYEKL. CDR3 length: 16 residues. CDR3 sequence reads: CASSQEWAGGQETQYF. The CDR3 nucleotides read TGCGCCAGCAGCCAAGAGTGGGCGGGGGGGCAAGAGACCCAGTACTTC.

This clonotype has a handful of counts. V usage is TRBV7-2 and J usage is TRBJ1-5, with a tentative D call TRBD1 (5 bases). The CDR3 totals 13 residues. V gave up 6 bases and J gave up 8 bases, with 14 bases separating them. CDR1 SGHTA and CDR2 FQGNSA come from the germline V gene. The CDR3 sequence is CASRDRWDEPQHF. For the CDR3, the DNA is TGTGCCAGCAGAGACCGATGGGACGAGCCCCAGCATTTT.

This clonotype was observed at least ten times. The junction shows a germline mismatch at one end, possibly a read error. The V call is TRBV6-5, the J call TRBJ1-5; D remains unclear. This CDR3 comprises 13 residues. The germline V gene has CDR1 MNHEY and CDR2 SVGAGI. In DNA, the CDR3 is TGCGCCAGCAGCTACAACAGCAATCAGCCCCAGCATTTT. Its translation: CASSYNSNQPQHF.

The chain carries TRBV7-9 and TRBJ2-5; 9 nucleotides agree with TRBD2. The CDR3 contains 14 residues. In germline, CDR1 is SEHNR, CDR2 FQNEAQ (reference sequence). Germline trimming cut 6 bases from V and 3 bases from J; bases unmatched to any gene: 5. This CDR3 is CASRFSGGEETQYF. CDR3 DNA: TGTGCCAGCAGATTTAGCGGGGGAGAAGAGACCCAGTACTTC.

This clonotype has only a few counts. This sequence joins TRBV20-1 and TRBJ1-1; the match to TRBD1 covers 7 bases. There are 12 residues in the CDR3. Germline CDR1 is DFQATT and CDR2 is SNEGSKA (reference sequence). J lost 5 bases, V lost 5 bases, and 5 bases had no gene match. The CDR3 sequence: CSADTDRTEAFF. The CDR3 region has the DNA TGCAGTGCTGATACGGACAGGACTGAAGCTTTCTTT.

The rearrangement joins TRBV14 to TRBJ2-3; the D gene could be TRBD1 or TRBD2 (5 bases each). The V and J ends lost 0 bases and 4 bases respectively, with 11 bases between them. The length of the CDR3 is 15 residues. Germline V gene sequence: CDR1 SGHDN, CDR2 FVKESK. The CDR3 DNA is TGTGCCAGCAGCCAAGATTGGGGGTACCCAGATACGCAGTATTTT. It specifies CASSQDWGYPDTQYF.

This clonotype was seen a few times. V usage is TRBV7-2 and J usage is TRBJ2-7, with a possible D match to TRBD1 (8 bases). Trimming stripped 1 base from V and 2 bases from J, with 12 bases between. This CDR3 contains 15 residues. Germline V gene sequence: CDR1 SGHTA, CDR2 FQGNSA. The chain's CDR3 is CASSLDRGGPYEQYF. CDR3 nucleotides: TGTGCCAGCAGCTTAGACAGGGGGGGACCCTACGAGCAGTACTTC.

The chain carries TRBV29-1 and TRBJ2-2; D is possibly TRBD1 (6 bases). From germline, CDR1 is SQVTM and CDR2 ANQGSEA. The CDR3 sequence is 13 residues long. Trimming stripped 8 bases from V and 2 bases from J, with 12 bases between. CDR3 protein: CSIRDINTGELFF. For the CDR3, the DNA is TGCAGCATCCGGGACATCAACACCGGGGAGCTGTTTTTT.

In this sample, this clonotype turned up a few times. The chain joins TRBV9 to TRBJ1-2, with D uncertain. V lost 0 bases and J 3 bases, leaving 9 bases between the germline ends. The CDR3 length is 14 residues. CDR1 is SGDLS, CDR2 YYNGEE, per germline. Here the CDR3 reads CASSVASTDYGYTF. The CDR3 DNA reads as TGTGCCAGCAGCGTAGCGTCGACGGACTATGGCTACACCTTC.